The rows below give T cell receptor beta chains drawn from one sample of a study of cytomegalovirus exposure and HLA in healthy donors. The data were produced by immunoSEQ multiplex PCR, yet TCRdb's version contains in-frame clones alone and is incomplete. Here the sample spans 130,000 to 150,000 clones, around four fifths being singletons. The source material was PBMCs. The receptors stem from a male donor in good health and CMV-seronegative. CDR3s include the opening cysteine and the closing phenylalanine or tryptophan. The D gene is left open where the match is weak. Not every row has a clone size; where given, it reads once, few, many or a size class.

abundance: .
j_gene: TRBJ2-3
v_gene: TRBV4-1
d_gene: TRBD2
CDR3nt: TGCGCCAGCAGCCAAGAAGCCACTAGCGGCCTCACAGATACGCAGTATTTT
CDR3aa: CASSQEATSGLTDTQYF

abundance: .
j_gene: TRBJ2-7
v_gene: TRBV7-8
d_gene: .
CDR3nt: TGTGCCAGCAGCTTAGCGGGGCCTAGAAACGAGCAGTACTTC
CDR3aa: CASSLAGPRNEQYF

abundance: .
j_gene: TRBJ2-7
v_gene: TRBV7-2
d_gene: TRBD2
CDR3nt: TGTGCCAGCAGCCAAGGTTCGGGAGGCCCCTACGAGCAGTACTTC
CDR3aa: CASSQGSGGPYEQYF

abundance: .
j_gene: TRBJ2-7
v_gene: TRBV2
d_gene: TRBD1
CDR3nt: TGTGCCAGCAGTGAAAGACAGGGGACTTCCTACGAGCAGTACTTC
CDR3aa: CASSERQGTSYEQYF

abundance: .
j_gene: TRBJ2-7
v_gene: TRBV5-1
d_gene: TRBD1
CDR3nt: TGCGCCAGCAGCTTTGGACAGGTCTACGAGCAGTACTTC
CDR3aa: CASSFGQVYEQYF

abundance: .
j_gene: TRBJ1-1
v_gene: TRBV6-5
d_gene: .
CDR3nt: TGTGCCAGCAGTCAGGCGGGTGAAGCTTTCTTT
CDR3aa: CASSQAGEAFF

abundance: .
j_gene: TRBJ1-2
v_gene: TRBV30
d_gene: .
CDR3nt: TGTGCCTGGAGAGGGAGGGGGAGGTACTATGGCTACACCTTC
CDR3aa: CAWRGRGRYYGYTF

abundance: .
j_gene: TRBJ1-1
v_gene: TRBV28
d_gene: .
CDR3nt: TGTGCCAGCAGTTCCTGGACGGGGAGCACTGAAGCTTTCTTT
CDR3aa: CASSSWTGSTEAFF

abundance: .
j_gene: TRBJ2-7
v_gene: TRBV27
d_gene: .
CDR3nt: TGTGCCAGCAGTTTATACGGGAGCTTCCACGAGCAGTACTTC
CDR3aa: CASSLYGSFHEQYF

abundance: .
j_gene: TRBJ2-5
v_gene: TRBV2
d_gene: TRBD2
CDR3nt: TGTGCCAGCAGGGCCGGGACTAGCGAGACCCAGTACTTC
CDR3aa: CASRAGTSETQYF

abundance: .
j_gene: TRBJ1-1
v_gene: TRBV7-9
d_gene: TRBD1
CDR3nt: TGTGCCACCCACCTTCCCCCTCCGGGACAGGGGGCGACTGAAGCTTTCTTT
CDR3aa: CATHLPPPGQGATEAFF

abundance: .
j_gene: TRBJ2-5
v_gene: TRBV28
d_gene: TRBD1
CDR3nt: TGTGCCAGCAGCAAGCTGACAGGGGAGACCCAGTACTTC
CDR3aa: CASSKLTGETQYF

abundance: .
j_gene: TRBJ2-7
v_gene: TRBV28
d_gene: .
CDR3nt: TGTGCCAGCAGCAGGCCACCGGTTTACCTCGAGCAGTACTTC
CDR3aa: CASSRPPVYLEQYF

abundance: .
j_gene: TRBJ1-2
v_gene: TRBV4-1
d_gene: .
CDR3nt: TGCGCCAGCAGCCAAATTATGCGTATAACTGCTAACTATGGCTACACCTTC
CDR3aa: CASSQIMRITANYGYTF

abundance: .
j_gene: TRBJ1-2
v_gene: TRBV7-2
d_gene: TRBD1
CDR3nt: TGTGCCAGCAGCTTATTCGGGACAGGGGGCGAGACTAACTATGGCTACACCTTC
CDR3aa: CASSLFGTGGETNYGYTF

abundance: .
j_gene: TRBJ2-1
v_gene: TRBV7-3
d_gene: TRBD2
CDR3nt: TGTGCCAGCAGCTTAGGGACTAGCGGCGATGAGCAGTTCTTC
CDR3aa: CASSLGTSGDEQFF

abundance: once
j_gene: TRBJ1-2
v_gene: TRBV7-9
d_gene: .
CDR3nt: TGTGCCAGCAGCTTAGGGCCGCGGCTTAACTATGGCTACACCTTC
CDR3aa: CASSLGPRLNYGYTF

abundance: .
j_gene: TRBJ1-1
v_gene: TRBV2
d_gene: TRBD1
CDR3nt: TGTGCCAGCAGAGTAACAGGGGTGACTGAAGCTTTCTTT
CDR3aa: CASRVTGVTEAFF

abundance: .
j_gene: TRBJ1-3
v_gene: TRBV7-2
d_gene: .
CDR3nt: TGTGCCAGCAGCTTAGCTTCCGGGGGTAACACCATATATTTT
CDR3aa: CASSLASGGNTIYF

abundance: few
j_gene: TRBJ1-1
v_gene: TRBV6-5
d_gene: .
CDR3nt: TGTGCCAGCAGTTACTCTTTTGGACTCACGAACACTGAAGCTTTCTTT
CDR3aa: CASSYSFGLTNTEAFF

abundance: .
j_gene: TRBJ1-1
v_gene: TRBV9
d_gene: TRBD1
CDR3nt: TGTGCCAGCAGCGACCCCGGGACAGGGGCTAGTGAAGCTTTCTTT
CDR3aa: CASSDPGTGASEAFF

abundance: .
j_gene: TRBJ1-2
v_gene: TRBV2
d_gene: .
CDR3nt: TGTGCCAACAGTCCCCGCGGGGGAGGGCGAGTTAACTATGGCTACACCTTC
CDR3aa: CANSPRGGGRVNYGYTF

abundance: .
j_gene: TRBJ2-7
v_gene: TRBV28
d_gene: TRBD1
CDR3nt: TGTGCCAGCAGTTTATTAGACAGGGGATACTCCTACGAGCAGTACTTC
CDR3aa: CASSLLDRGYSYEQYF

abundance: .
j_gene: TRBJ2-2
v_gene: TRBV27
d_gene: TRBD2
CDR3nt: TGTGCCAGCAGTTCAACGGGACTAGCGGGAGTGTGGGAGCTGTTTTTT
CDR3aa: CASSSTGLAGVWELFF

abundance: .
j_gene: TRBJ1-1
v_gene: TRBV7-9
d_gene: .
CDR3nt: TGTGCCAGCAGTGGCAGTGAAGCTTTCTTT
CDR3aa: CASSGSEAFF

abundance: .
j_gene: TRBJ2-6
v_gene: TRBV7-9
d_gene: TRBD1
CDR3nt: TGTGCCGGAACGACAGGGGGCCCCTTCGGGGCCAACGTCCTGACTTTC
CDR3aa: CAGTTGGPFGANVLTF

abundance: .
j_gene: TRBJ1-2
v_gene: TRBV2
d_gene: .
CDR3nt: TGTGCCAGCGGACATCCACGGGATGGCTACACCTTC
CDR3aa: CASGHPRDGYTF

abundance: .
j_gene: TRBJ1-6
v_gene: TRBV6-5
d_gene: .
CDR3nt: TGTGCCAGCAGTTACTCGTACGGGGGTTGGAATTCACCCCTCCACTTT
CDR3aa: CASSYSYGGWNSPLHF

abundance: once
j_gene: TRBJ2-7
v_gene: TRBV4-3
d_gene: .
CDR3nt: TGCGCCAGCAGCCAAGATATCCAGGGGGGCGTCTCTTGGGAGCAGTACTTC
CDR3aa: CASSQDIQGGVSWEQYF

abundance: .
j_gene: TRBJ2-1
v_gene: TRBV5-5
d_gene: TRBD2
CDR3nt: TGTGCCAGCAGCTTCGGACTAGCGGAGGGTAATGAGCAGTTCTTC
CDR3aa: CASSFGLAEGNEQFF

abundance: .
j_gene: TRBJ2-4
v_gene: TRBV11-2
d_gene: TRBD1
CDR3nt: TGTGCCAGCAGCATTGACAGGGCGTGGGAGCTAGCCAAAAACATTCAGTACTTC
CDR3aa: CASSIDRAWELAKNIQYF

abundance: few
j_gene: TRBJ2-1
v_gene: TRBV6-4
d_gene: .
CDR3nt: TGTGCCAGCAGTGACTTTCCAGCGGGCTCCTACAATGAGCAGTTCTTC
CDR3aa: CASSDFPAGSYNEQFF

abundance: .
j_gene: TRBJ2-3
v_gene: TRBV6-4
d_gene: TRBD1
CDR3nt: TGTGCCAGCAGCGAGGGGGCAGAGGATACGCAGTATTTT
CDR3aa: CASSEGAEDTQYF

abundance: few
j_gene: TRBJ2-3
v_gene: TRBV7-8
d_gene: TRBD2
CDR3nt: TGTGCCAGCAGCCATCCCCGGGGGGTTAGCACAGATACGCAGTATTTT
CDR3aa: CASSHPRGVSTDTQYF

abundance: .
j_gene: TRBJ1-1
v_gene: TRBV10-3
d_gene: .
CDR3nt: TGTGCCATCAGCCGGGACGGGAGCACTGAAGCTTTCTTT
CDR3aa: CAISRDGSTEAFF

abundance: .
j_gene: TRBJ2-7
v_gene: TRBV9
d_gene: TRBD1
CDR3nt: TGTGCCAGCAGCTCCCAGGGACAGGGTACTGAGCAGTACTTC
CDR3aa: CASSSQGQGTEQYF

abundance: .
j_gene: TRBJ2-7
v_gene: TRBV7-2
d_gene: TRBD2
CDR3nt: TGTGCCAGCAGCTTAACTAGCGGGATCTCCTACGAGCAGTACTTC
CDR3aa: CASSLTSGISYEQYF

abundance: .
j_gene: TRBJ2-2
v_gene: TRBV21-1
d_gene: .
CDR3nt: TGTGCCAGCAGCCCGGGACAGGGGACCGGGGAGCTGTTTTTT
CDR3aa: CASSPGQGTGELFF

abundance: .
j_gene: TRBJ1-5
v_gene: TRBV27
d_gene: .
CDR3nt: TGTGCCAGCAGTGCCTACTCAGGAAGGGGTAATCAGCCCCAGCATTTT
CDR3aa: CASSAYSGRGNQPQHF

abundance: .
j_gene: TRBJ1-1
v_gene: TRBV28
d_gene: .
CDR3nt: TGTGCCAGCAGTTCCAGGGTTAGTACCGAAGCTTTCTTT
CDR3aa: CASSSRVSTEAFF